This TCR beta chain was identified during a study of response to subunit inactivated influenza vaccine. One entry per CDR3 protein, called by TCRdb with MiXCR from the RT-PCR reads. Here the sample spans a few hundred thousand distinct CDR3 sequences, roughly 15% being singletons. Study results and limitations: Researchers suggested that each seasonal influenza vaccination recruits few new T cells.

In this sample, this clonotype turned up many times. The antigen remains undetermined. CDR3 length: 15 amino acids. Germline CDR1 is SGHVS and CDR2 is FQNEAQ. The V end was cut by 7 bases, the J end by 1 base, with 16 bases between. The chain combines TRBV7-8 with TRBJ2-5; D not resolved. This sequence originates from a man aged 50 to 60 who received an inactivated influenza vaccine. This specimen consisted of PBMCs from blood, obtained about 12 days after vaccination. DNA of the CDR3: TGTGCCAGCACCAACACACAGAGACGCCAAGAGACCCAGTACTTC. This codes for CASTNTQRRQETQYF.